The 15 T cell receptor beta chains listed next were all sequenced from one sample in a study of vaccination and CD4 T cells after COVID-19. As to treatment: roughly 10-day PBMC culture with coronavirus spike peptide pools or control peptides (ViraFEST assay). With the Oncomine TCR Beta short-read assay, DNA from cultured CD4+ T cells was sequenced. TCRdb passed the PCR reads through MiXCR, listing each CDR3 protein once. This sample carries around 21,000 distinct CDR3 sequences, approximately 50% of them seen once, and the ten largest clones take approximately 16%. Their target antigens are unknown. Sequenced sample: CD4+ T cells from blood, cultured in vitro. Receptors originate from a human donor who had recovered from COVID-19.

The chain couples TRBV7-2 to TRBJ2-3, with D perhaps TRBD1 (5 bases). Trimming stripped 2 bases from V and 0 bases from J, with 15 bases between. There are 17 residues in the CDR3. Germline V gene lookup returns CDR1 SGHTA and CDR2 FQGNSA. The CDR3 nucleotides read TGTGCCAGCAGCTTAAGGGGCGTGACAGTTAGCACAGATACGCAGTATTTT. The encoded protein is CASSLRGVTVSTDTQYF. The whole variable domain, filled in from reference TRBV7-2 and TRBJ2-3, reads GAGVSQSPSNKVTEKGKDVELRCDPISGHTALYWYRQSLGQGLEFLIYFQGNSAPDKSGLPSDRFSAERTGGSVSTLTIQRTQQEDSAVYLCASSLRGVTVSTDTQYFGPGTRLTVL.

The V call is TRBV20-1, the J call TRBJ2-3; possible D gene TRBD1, 6 bases. V was pared by 3 bases and J by 5 bases, with 21 bases between. Germline CDR1 is DFQATT and CDR2 is SNEGSKA (reference sequence). There are 16 residues in the CDR3. The CDR3 loop is CSASPQGRLIIDTQYF. Here the CDR3 DNA reads TGCAGTGCTAGTCCTCAGGGGAGACTAATAATAGATACGCAGTATTTT.

The rearrangement links TRBV12-3 or TRBV12-4 to TRBJ1-1, with a tentative D call TRBD1 (5 bases). The CDR3 has 14 residues. V shed 6 bases and J shed 3 bases, with 14 bases lying between them. CDR3 nucleotide sequence: TGTGCCAGCAGGGGGGGAGCGGAGTACACTGAAGCTTTCTTT. Translation: CASRGGAEYTEAFF.

The V gene is TRBV7-2, the J gene TRBJ2-3; D is unresolved. This CDR3 comprises 13 residues. Trimming cost V 0 bases and J 6 bases, with 7 bases left between them. The germline V gene has CDR1 SGHTA and CDR2 FQGNSA. This chain's CDR3 is CASSLARSDTQYF. The DNA for the CDR3 is TGTGCCAGCAGCTTAGCCAGGAGCGATACGCAGTATTTT. Using reference TRBV7-2 and TRBJ2-3 for the parts outside the CDR3, the full variable domain is GAGVSQSPSNKVTEKGKDVELRCDPISGHTALYWYRQSLGQGLEFLIYFQGNSAPDKSGLPSDRFSAERTGGSVSTLTIQRTQQEDSAVYLCASSLARSDTQYFGPGTRLTVL.

For the CDR3, the DNA is TGTGCCATCAGAACTGAAGTCGGGGAGCTGTTTTTT. Its translation is CAIRTEVGELFF. The chain combines TRBV10-3 with TRBJ2-2, with D uncertain. This CDR3 is 12 amino acids long. Germline V CDR1 and CDR2: ENHRY, SYGVKD. Trimming removed 6 bases at V and 7 bases at J, with 9 bases between.

V gene TRBV28 combines with J gene TRBJ1-5; D may be TRBD1 (6 bases). Germline lookup yields CDR1 MDHEN and CDR2 SYDVKM. V was cut by 8 bases and J by 2 bases, with 16 bases left in between. The CDR3 contains 15 residues. Here the CDR3 DNA reads TGTGCCAGCCGAAACAGGGAGCTCGGCAATCAGCCCCAGCATTTT. It codes for CASRNRELGNQPQHF. Combining the CDR3 with reference TRBV28 and TRBJ1-5 gives the whole variable domain DVKVTQSSRYLVKRTGEKVFLECVQDMDHENMFWYRQDPGLGLRLIYFSYDVKMKEKGDIPEGYSVSREKKERFSLILESASTNQTSMYLCASRNRELGNQPQHFGDGTRLSIL.

The V call is TRBV5-1, the J call TRBJ2-5; no clear D gene. V lost 1 base to trimming and J lost 2 bases, with 6 bases between them. Germline V gives CDR1 SGHRS, CDR2 YFSETQ. The CDR3 runs 13 residues. The CDR3 nucleotides are TGCGCCAGCAGCTTGTACGGACAAGAGACCCAGTACTTC. Protein: CASSLYGQETQYF.

V gene TRBV2 combines with J gene TRBJ1-2; the match to TRBD1 covers 9 bases. Trimming cost V 5 bases and J 4 bases; bases outside gene matches: 5. Per the germline V gene, CDR1 is SNHLY and CDR2 is FYNNEI. This CDR3 comprises 14 residues. In DNA form, the CDR3 reads TGTGCCAGCAGTCCGGGACAGGGCCCCTATGGCTACACCTTC. Translated, it gives CASSPGQGPYGYTF.

CDR3 sequence: CASSVSGGIQGGNEQFF. In DNA, the CDR3 is TGTGCCAGCAGCGTTAGCGGGGGCATACAGGGGGGAAATGAGCAGTTCTTC. The chain is built from TRBV11-2 and TRBJ2-1; D may be TRBD2 (9 bases). This CDR3 has 17 amino acids. With 5 bases removed from V and 7 bases from J, the gap between germline ends came to 24 bases. Germline V gene data show CDR1 as SGHAT and CDR2 as FQNNGV.

The chain carries TRBV20-1 and TRBJ1-5, with D perhaps matching TRBD1 (6 bases). V was shortened by 4 bases and J by 4 bases, with 20 bases between the two germline ends. The CDR3 spans 16 residues. Germline CDR1 is DFQATT and CDR2 is SNEGSKA (reference sequence). CDR3 loop: CSAIKNSRGGNQPQHF. The CDR3 region has the DNA TGCAGTGCTATCAAAAACAGCAGGGGCGGAAATCAGCCCCAGCATTTT.

This clonotype has just a few counts. The chain uses TRBV7-9 and TRBJ1-2; D is ambiguous. The CDR3 spans 14 residues. Trimming stripped 2 bases from V and 4 bases from J, with 11 bases between. Germline V gene sequence: CDR1 SEHNR, CDR2 FQNEAQ (reference sequence). The CDR3 region has the DNA TGTGCCAGCAGCTTAATCCAGGACTCCTATGGCTACACCTTC. Translation: CASSLIQDSYGYTF.

This clonotype has just one count. The genes are TRBV28 and TRBJ2-1, with D unresolved. CDR1 is MDHEN and CDR2 is SYDVKM in the germline V gene. CDR3 length equals 14 residues. The V end was cut by 8 bases, the J end by 0 bases, with 11 bases between. Written as DNA, the CDR3 is TGTGCCAGCGCCCCGGCGAGCTCCTACAATGAGCAGTTCTTC. It is translated as CASAPASSYNEQFF.

The chain employs TRBV29-1 and TRBJ2-5, with TRBD2 matching over 7 bases. V shed 4 bases, J shed 5 bases, and the junction held 7 bases outside the gene matches. Germline V gene data show CDR1 as SQVTM and CDR2 as ANQGSEA. This CDR3 spans 13 amino acids. CDR3 sequence: CSVGLLAWETQYF. The CDR3, as DNA: TGCAGCGTTGGCCTACTAGCGTGGGAGACCCAGTACTTC. The whole variable domain, remainder taken from reference TRBV29-1 and TRBJ2-5, is SAVISQKPSRDICQRGTSLTIQCQVDSQVTMMFWYRQQPGQSLTLIATANQGSEATYESGFVIDKFPISRPNLTFSTLTVSNMSPEDSSIYLCSVGLLAWETQYFGPGTRLLVL.

The rearrangement links TRBV6-5 to TRBJ1-1; maybe TRBD1 (5 bases). From germline, CDR1 is MNHEY and CDR2 SVGAGI. The V end lost 4 bases, the J end lost 1 base, and 10 bases lay between the germline ends. The CDR3 consists of 14 residues. This CDR3 is CASSSSQGNTEAFF. The DNA of the CDR3 is TGTGCCAGCAGTTCCTCTCAGGGGAACACTGAAGCTTTCTTT.

The chain couples TRBV6-1 to TRBJ2-5; TRBD1 is a possible D gene (6 bases). V was shortened by 2 bases and J by 5 bases, with 24 bases between the two germline ends. The germline gives CDR1 MNHNS, CDR2 SASEGT. The CDR3 has 18 amino acids. CDR3 nucleotide sequence: TGTGCCAGCAGTGAATCATGGTTGTACAGGGTGGCCTGGGAGACCCAGTACTTC. This gives the protein CASSESWLYRVAWETQYF.